This TCR beta chain was retrieved from a study of radiation and T cells in renal cell carcinoma. Overall study results and limits: Pretreatment tumor biopsies were lacking, so baseline clonotypes are unknown.

The ends were cut back, 3 bases at V and 4 bases at J, with 18 bases in the middle. This CDR3 comprises 16 residues. Germline CDR1 and CDR2: SGHAT and FQNNGV. Produced via immunoSEQ multiplex PCR; TCRdb's table is partial and in-frame only. The sample has 120,000 to 150,000 clones, 75% to 90% seen once. Turning to this clone: Its matching antigen is unknown.

The time point here: baseline pretreatment blood. As to treatment: 15 Gy SBRT to primary tumor, nephrectomy 4 weeks later. This sequence originates from a woman in her 50s with renal cell carcinoma. The sample consisted of blood, taken from a patient whose treatment included radiotherapy and nephrectomy. The V and J genes are TRBV11-2 and TRBJ1-1, with D possibly matching TRBD1 (6 bases). As DNA, the CDR3 is TGTGCCAGCAGCTTGTTTGTACAGGGCTGGAGCACTGAAGCTTTCTTT. Encoded protein: CASSLFVQGWSTEAFF.